Included here is one T cell receptor beta chain sequence, with context. The data stem from a study of blood T cell repertoires in COVID-19. Background on the study: Samples taken during acute and convalescent COVID-19 were collected in the United States, Italy and Spain. Sample material is recorded as cDNA or gDNA derived from T cells, B-cell-depleted T cells, or PBMCs.

Assay used: immunoSEQ multiplex PCR; TCRdb lists only in-frame clones, some missing. This table holds 15,000 to 20,000 clones, approximately 80% found once. The germline V gene encodes CDR1 MGHRA and CDR2 YSYEKL. V was trimmed by 2 bases and J by 1 base, leaving 8 bases between them. This CDR3 is 14 amino acids long. V and J are TRBV4-1 and TRBJ1-1; no reliable D call. The sequence came from a man between 70 and 80 years old with COVID-19, enrolled during active disease. The sample consisted of peripheral blood. The chain's CDR3 is CASSQRTANTEAFF. The CDR3 bases are TGCGCCAGCAGCCAACGCACAGCGAACACTGAAGCTTTCTTT.